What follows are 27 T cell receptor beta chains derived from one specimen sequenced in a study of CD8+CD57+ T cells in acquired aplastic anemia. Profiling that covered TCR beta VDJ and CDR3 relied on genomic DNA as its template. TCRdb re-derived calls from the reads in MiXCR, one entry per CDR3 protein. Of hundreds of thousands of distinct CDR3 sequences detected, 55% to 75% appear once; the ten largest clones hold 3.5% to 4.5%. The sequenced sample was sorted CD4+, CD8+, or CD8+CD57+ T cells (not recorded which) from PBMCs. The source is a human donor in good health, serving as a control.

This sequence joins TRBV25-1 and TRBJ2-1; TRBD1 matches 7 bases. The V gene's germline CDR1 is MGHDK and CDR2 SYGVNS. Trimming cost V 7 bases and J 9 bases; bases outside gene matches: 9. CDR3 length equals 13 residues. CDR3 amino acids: CASIPSGGIEQFF. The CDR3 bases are TGTGCCAGCATCCCGTCAGGGGGTATTGAGCAGTTCTTC. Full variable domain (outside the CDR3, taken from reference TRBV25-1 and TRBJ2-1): EADIYQTPRYLVIGTGKKITLECSQTMGHDKMYWYQQDPGMELHLIHYSYGVNSTEKGDLSSESTVSRIRTEHFPLTLESARPSHTSQYLCASIPSGGIEQFFGPGTRLTVL.

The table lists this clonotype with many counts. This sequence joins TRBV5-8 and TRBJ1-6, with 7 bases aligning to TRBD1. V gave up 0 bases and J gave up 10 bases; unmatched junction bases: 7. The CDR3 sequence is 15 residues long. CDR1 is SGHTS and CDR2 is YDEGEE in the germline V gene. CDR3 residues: CASSLAGDRESPLHF. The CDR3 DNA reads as TGTGCCAGCAGCTTGGCAGGTGACAGGGAATCACCCCTCCACTTT.

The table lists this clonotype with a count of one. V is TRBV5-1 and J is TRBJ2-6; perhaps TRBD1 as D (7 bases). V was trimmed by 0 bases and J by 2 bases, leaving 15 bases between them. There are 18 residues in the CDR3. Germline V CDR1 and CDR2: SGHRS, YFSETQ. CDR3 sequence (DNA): TGCGCCAGCAGCTTGGACGGGCGGGGACAGACTGGGGCCAACGTCCTGACTTTC. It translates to CASSLDGRGQTGANVLTF.

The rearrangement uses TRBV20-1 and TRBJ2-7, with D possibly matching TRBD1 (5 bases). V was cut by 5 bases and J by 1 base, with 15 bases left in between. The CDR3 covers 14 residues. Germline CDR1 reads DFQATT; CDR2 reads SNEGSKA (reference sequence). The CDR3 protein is CSAGHWTNSYEQYF. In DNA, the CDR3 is TGCAGTGCTGGACACTGGACAAATTCCTACGAGCAGTACTTC.

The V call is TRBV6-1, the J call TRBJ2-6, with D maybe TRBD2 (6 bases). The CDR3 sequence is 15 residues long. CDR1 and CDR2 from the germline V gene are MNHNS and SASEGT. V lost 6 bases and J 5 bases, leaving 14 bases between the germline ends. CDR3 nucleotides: TGTGCCAGCAGCGTAGCGGCGGGGTGGGCCAACGTCCTGACTTTC. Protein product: CASSVAAGWANVLTF.

The CDR3 DNA follows: TGTGCCAGTAGTAGGGAGGACAGGACGCCGGGCTACACCTTC. Encoded protein: CASSREDRTPGYTF. V is TRBV19 and J is TRBJ1-2; TRBD1 matches 7 bases. The CDR3 loop spans 14 amino acids. The germline V gene has CDR1 LNHDA and CDR2 SQIVND (reference sequence). V gave up 4 bases and J gave up 8 bases; unmatched junction bases: 10.

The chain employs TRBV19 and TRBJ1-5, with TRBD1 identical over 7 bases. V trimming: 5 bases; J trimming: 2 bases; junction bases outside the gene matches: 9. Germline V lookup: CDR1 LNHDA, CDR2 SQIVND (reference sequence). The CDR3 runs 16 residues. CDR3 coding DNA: TGTGCCAGTAGTCCAAAAGGGGGCGTTCGCAATCAGCCCCAGCATTTT. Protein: CASSPKGGVRNQPQHF.

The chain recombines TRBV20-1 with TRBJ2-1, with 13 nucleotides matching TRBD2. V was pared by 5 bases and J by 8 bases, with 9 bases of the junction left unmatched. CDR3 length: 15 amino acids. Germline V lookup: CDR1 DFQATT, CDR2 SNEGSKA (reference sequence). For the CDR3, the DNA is TGCAGTGCTGGCCGGACTAGCGGGGGAATCCATGAGCAGTTCTTC. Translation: CSAGRTSGGIHEQFF.

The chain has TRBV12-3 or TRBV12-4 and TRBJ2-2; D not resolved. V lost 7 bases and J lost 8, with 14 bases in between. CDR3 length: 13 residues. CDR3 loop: CASTPDAAGELFF. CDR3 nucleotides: TGTGCCAGCACCCCCGACGCCGCTGGGGAGCTGTTTTTT.

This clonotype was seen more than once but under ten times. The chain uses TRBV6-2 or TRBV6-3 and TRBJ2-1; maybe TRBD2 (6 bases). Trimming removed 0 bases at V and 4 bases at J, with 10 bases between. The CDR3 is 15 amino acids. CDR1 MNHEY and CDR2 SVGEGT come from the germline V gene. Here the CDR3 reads CASSYSGGIYNEQFF. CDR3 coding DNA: TGTGCCAGCAGTTACTCGGGGGGAATTTACAATGAGCAGTTCTTC.

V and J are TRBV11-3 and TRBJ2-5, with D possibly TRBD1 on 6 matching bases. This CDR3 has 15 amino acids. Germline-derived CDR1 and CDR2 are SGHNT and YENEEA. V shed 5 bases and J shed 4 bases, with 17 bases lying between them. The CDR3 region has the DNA TGTGCCAGCAGCCAAGAGGACAGTGGGGGAGAGACCCAGTACTTC. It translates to CASSQEDSGGETQYF.

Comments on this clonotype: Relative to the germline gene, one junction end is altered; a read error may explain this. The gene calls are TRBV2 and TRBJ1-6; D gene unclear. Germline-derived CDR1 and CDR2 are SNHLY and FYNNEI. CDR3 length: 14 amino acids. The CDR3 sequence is CASSGRGYQPQLFF. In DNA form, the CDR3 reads TGTGCCAGCAGTGGCCGTGGCTATCAGCCCCAGCTTTTCTTT.

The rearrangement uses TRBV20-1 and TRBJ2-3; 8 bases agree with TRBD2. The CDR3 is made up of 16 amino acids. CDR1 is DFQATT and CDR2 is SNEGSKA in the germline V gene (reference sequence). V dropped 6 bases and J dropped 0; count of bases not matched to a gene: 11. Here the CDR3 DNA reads TGCAGTGCCGACCACGGGGGGGCGAACAGCACAGATACGCAGTATTTT. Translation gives CSADHGGANSTDTQYF.

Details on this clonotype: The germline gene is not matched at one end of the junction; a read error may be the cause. CDR3 residues: CASSPRDTGELFF. CDR3 bases: TGTGCCAGCAGTCCCCGTGACACAGGGGAGCTGTTTTTT. The V gene is TRBV12-3 or TRBV12-4, the J gene TRBJ2-2, with D uncertain. The CDR3 is 13 amino acids.

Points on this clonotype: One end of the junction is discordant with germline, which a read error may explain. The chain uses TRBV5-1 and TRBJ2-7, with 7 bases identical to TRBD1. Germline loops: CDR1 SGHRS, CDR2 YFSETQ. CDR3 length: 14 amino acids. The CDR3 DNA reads TGTGCCAGCAGCTTTGGGCGGCGGACAGGCGAGCAGTACTTC. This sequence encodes CASSFGRRTGEQYF.

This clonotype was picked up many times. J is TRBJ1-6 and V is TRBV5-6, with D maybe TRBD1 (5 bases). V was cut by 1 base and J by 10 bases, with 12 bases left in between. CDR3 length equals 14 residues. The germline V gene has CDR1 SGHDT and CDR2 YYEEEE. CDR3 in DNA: TGTGCCAGCAGCTTGACCGGGGACGGGTCACCCCTCCACTTT. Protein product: CASSLTGDGSPLHF. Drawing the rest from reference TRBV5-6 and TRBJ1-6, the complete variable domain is DAGVTQSPTHLIKTRGQQVTLRCSPKSGHDTVSWYQQALGQGPQFIFQYYEEEERQRGNFPDRFSGHQFPNYSSELNVNALLLGDSALYLCASSLTGDGSPLHFGNGTRLTVT.

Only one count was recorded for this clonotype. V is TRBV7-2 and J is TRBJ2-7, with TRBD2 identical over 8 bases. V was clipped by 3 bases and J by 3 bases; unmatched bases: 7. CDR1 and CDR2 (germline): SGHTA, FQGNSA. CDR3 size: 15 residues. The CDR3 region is CASSLGRGGYYEQYF. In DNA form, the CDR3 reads TGTGCCAGCAGCTTGGGTCGCGGGGGGTACTACGAGCAGTACTTC.

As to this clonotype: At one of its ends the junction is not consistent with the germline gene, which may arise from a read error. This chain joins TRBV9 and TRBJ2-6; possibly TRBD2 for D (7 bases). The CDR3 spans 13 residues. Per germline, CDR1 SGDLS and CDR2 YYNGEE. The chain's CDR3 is CASSVGGATVLTF. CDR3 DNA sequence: TGTGCCAGCAGCGTGGGGGGGGCCACCGTCCTGACTTTC.

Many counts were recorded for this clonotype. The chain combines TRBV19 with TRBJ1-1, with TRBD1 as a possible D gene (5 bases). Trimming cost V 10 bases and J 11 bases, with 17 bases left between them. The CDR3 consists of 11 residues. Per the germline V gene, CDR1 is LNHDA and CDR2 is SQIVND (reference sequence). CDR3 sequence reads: CATGGPGEAFF. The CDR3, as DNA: TGTGCCACCGGCGGCCCGGGGGAGGCTTTCTTT.

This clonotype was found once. Here the CDR3 DNA reads TGCAGTGCTAGACTCTCTGGGGCCAACGCCCAGTACTTC. Its protein is CSARLSGANAQYF. The gene calls are TRBV20-1 and TRBJ2-5; D possibly corresponds to TRBD1 (5 bases). This CDR3 spans 13 amino acids. Germline assignment: CDR1 DFQATT and CDR2 SNEGSKA (reference sequence). The V gene lost 2 bases and the J gene lost 9 bases, with 16 bases spanning the gap.

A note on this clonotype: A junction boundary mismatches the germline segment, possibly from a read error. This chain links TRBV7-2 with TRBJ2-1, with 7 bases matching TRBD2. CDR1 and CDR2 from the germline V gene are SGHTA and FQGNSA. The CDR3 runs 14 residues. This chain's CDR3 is CAGSLTWGGNEQFF. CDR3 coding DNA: TGTGCCGGCAGCCTAACGTGGGGGGGGAATGAGCAGTTCTTC.

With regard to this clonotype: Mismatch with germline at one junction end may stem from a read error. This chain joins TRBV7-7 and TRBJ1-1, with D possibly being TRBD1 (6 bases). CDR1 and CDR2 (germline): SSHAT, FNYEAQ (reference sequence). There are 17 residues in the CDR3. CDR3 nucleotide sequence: TGTGCCAGCAGCTCCCAGCGGGGGGCGGGTGGCTACACCGAAGCTTTCTTT. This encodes CASSSQRGAGGYTEAFF.

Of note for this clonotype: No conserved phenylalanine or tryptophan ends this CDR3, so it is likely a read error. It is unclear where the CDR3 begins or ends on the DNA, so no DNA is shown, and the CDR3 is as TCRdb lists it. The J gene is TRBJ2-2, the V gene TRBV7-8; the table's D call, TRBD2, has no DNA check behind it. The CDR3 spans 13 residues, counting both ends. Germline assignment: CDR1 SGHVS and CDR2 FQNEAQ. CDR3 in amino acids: CASSWRYTQDFGP.

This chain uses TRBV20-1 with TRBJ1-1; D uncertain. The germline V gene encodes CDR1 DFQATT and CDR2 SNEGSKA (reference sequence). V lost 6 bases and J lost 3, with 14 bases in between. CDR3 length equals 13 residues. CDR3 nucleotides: TGCAGTGCCACTTCCTTGGGGTACACTGAAGCTTTCTTT. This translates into CSATSLGYTEAFF.

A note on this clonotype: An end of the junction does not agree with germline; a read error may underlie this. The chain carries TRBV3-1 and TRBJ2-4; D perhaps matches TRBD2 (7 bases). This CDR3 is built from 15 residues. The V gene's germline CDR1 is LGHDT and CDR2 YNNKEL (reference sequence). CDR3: CASNQERGGVNIQYF. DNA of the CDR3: TGTGCCAGCAACCAAGAAAGGGGGGGAGTGAACATTCAGTACTTC.

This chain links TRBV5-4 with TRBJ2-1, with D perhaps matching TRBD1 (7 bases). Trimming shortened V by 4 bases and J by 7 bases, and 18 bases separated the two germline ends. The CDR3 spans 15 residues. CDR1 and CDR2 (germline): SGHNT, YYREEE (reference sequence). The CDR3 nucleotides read TGTGCCAGCAGCCGGCGAGCAGGGGGGCAAAATGAGCAGTTCTTC. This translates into CASSRRAGGQNEQFF.

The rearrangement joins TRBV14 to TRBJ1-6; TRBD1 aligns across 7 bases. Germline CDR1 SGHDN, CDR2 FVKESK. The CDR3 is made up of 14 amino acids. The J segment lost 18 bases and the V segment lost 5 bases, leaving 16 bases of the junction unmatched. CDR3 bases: TGTGCCAGCAGCGTAGGGGGACAGAATTCACACCGCCACTTT. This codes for CASSVGGQNSHRHF.